Below, 14 T cell receptor beta chains from the same sample are listed, as sequenced in a study of OX40 agonist ivuxolimab in advanced cancers. Sequencing was performed with immunoSEQ multiplex PCR; in TCRdb, only in-frame clones are kept and a portion is missing. The repertoire includes 60,000 to 80,000 clones, about 82% of them detected once, and 5.5% to 7% sits in the top ten. Sequenced here: CD4+ or CD8+ T cells sorted from blood, sampled in a trial of the OX40 agonist ivuxolimab. These receptors were collected from an adult with an advanced solid tumor such as melanoma, head and neck, liver or kidney cancer.

This clone turned up a few times. The genes are TRBV7-8 and TRBJ2-5; D is undetermined. Germline lookup yields CDR1 SGHVS and CDR2 FQNEAQ. V was shortened by 4 bases and J by 5 bases, with 5 bases between the two germline ends. The CDR3 has 11 residues. As DNA, the CDR3 is TGTGCCAGCAGCTCTATGGAGACCCAGTACTTC. Protein product: CASSSMETQYF.

The chain uses TRBV25-1 and TRBJ1-3, with TRBD1 matching over 7 bases. V gave up 5 bases and J gave up 0 bases; unmatched junction bases: 1. The CDR3 spans 14 residues. Germline-derived CDR1 and CDR2 are MGHDK and SYGVNS. The CDR3 coding sequence is TGTGCCAGCAGTCGGACAGGCTCTGGAAACACCATATATTTT. This encodes CASSRTGSGNTIYF.

As regards this clone: Other DNA sequences in this sample translate to the same CDR3. The chain recombines TRBV28 with TRBJ1-3; perhaps TRBD1 as D (6 bases). This CDR3 has 14 residues. In germline, CDR1 is MDHEN, CDR2 SYDVKM. The V end lost 11 bases, the J end lost 5 bases, and 19 bases lay between the germline ends. CDR3 in amino acids: CASLGGGGRNTIYF. The CDR3 nucleotides read TGTGCCTCCCTGGGTGGGGGCGGGAGAAACACCATATATTTT.

The chain recombines TRBV10-3 with TRBJ2-7, with D tentatively TRBD1 or TRBD2 (5 bases each). CDR1 and CDR2 from the germline V gene are ENHRY and SYGVKD. Trimming took 10 bases from V and 6 from J, leaving 22 bases between them. The CDR3 runs to 14 residues. CDR3 DNA: TGTGCCAGCAGCTCCGGGACGGCCTCGGGCGAGCAGTACTTC. This sequence encodes CASSSGTASGEQYF.

The chain combines TRBV27 with TRBJ1-5; TRBD1 might be the D (5 bases). CDR1 and CDR2 (germline): MNHEY, SMNVEV (reference sequence). V lost 2 bases and J lost 4, with 15 bases in between. The CDR3 sequence is 16 residues long. This CDR3 is CASSLRGQGLNQPQHF. The CDR3 nucleotides read TGTGCCAGCAGTTTAAGAGGGCAGGGACTTAATCAGCCCCAGCATTTT.

The chain links TRBV6-1 to TRBJ1-1; D is undetermined. Germline-derived CDR1 and CDR2 are MNHNS and SASEGT. CDR3 length: 14 residues. V was clipped by 8 bases and J by 4 bases, with 17 bases between them. The CDR3 here is CASHLTGLSTEAFF. CDR3 sequence (DNA): TGTGCCAGCCACTTAACCGGGCTTAGCACTGAAGCTTTCTTT.

The chain combines TRBV11-2 with TRBJ2-5; TRBD2 agrees at 8 bases. The CDR3 is 15 residues long. V lost 5 bases and J lost 4; bases outside the gene matches: 9. Germline-derived CDR1 and CDR2 are SGHAT and FQNNGV. The CDR3 spells CASSHLGGGGETQYF. The CDR3 DNA follows: TGTGCCAGCAGCCACCTCGGGGGGGGTGGAGAGACCCAGTACTTC.

This clone appeared a single time. This chain uses TRBV19 with TRBJ2-2; TRBD1 matches at 11 bases. CDR1 and CDR2 from the germline V gene are LNHDA and SQIVND (reference sequence). CDR3 size: 16 residues. The V gene end was trimmed by 2 bases and the J gene end by 6 bases; junction bases not matched to a gene: 5. The CDR3 loop reads CASSIPPGQGAGELFF. The CDR3 DNA reads TGTGCCAGTAGTATACCTCCGGGACAGGGGGCCGGGGAGCTGTTTTTT.

The chain combines TRBV5-1 with TRBJ2-1, with TRBD2 identical over 8 bases. The junction had 2 bases not matched to a gene; V was cut back by 0 bases and J by 0 bases. The CDR3 runs to 16 residues. Per the germline V gene, CDR1 is SGHRS and CDR2 is YFSETQ. The CDR3 here is CASSLEGTSSYNEQFF. CDR3 sequence (DNA): TGCGCCAGCAGCTTGGAAGGGACTAGCTCCTACAATGAGCAGTTCTTC.

This chain uses TRBV7-9 with TRBJ1-4; TRBD1 might be the D (5 bases). The CDR3 runs to 15 residues. V lost 4 bases, J lost 7 bases, and 16 bases lay in between. CDR1 is SEHNR, CDR2 FQNEAQ, per germline (reference sequence). The CDR3 loop is CASSSLQGAVEKLFF. CDR3 nucleotides: TGTGCCAGCAGCTCCCTCCAGGGAGCAGTTGAAAAACTGTTTTTT.

This sequence joins TRBV5-4 and TRBJ1-2; D remains unclear. The CDR3 totals 13 residues. V was trimmed by 2 bases and J by 6 bases, leaving 11 bases between them. Germline V gene sequence: CDR1 SGHNT, CDR2 YYREEE (reference sequence). CDR3 in DNA: TGTGCCAGCAGCTTAGACGGTGAACATGGCTACACCTTC. This translates into CASSLDGEHGYTF.

This clone was observed a handful of times. J is TRBJ1-2 and V is TRBV6-5; D is uncertain. The CDR3 loop spans 14 amino acids. Trimming removed 4 bases at V and 2 bases at J, with 11 bases between. CDR1 and CDR2 (germline): MNHEY, SVGAGI. CDR3 loop: CASSSWTVNYGYTF. In DNA, the CDR3 is TGTGCCAGCAGTTCGTGGACGGTGAACTATGGCTACACCTTC.

V is TRBV10-3 and J is TRBJ1-4, with a weak D call TRBD1 (5 bases). Germline CDR1 and CDR2: ENHRY and SYGVKD. With 4 bases removed from V and 6 bases from J, the gap between germline ends came to 6 bases. The CDR3 totals 12 residues. The DNA for the CDR3 is TGTGCCATCAGTGCGGGGGATGAAAAACTGTTTTTT. Amino acid sequence: CAISAGDEKLFF.

This chain links TRBV7-6 with TRBJ2-2, with 9 bases aligning to TRBD2. Losses at the gene ends were 1 base for V and 1 base for J; bases not matched to a gene: 4. Germline values: CDR1 SGHVS, CDR2 FNYEAQ. CDR3 length: 17 residues. The CDR3 nucleotides are TGTGCCAGCAGCTTAGACCCTAGCGGGGTGAACACCGGGGAGCTGTTTTTT. Amino acid sequence: CASSLDPSGVNTGELFF.